This TCR beta chain was obtained from a study of blood T cell repertoires in COVID-19. Assay: immunoSEQ multiplex PCR; the TCRdb copy retains only in-frame clones and omits some. The table lists under 150,000 clones, about 88% of them singletons. This clone appeared once. The CDR3 is made up of 12 amino acids. Between the trimmed V and J ends, which lost 3 bases and 10 bases, there was a span of 12 bases. Looked up from germline, CDR1 is ENHRY and CDR2 is SYGVKD. In terms of age and location, participants ranged from about 18 to 95 years and lived in under 30 US areas. The receptor comes from a man aged 35-49 years with acute COVID-19. This sequence joins TRBV10-3 and TRBJ1-2, with TRBD1 as a possible D gene (6 bases). Input material: PBMCs or T cells enriched from blood (not recorded which). CDR3 sequence reads: CAISETGSDYTF. As DNA, the CDR3 is TGTGCCATCAGTGAAACAGGGAGTGACTACACCTTC.